This T cell receptor beta chain was profiled in a study of cytomegalovirus exposure and HLA in healthy donors. The CDR3 loop spans 13 amino acids. CDR1 LNHDA and CDR2 SQIVND come from the germline V gene (reference sequence). V was cut by 8 bases and J by 3 bases, with 13 bases left in between. Of note for this clone: The antigen is not known.

Use of 60 Vbeta and 13 Jbeta primers characterized the PCR. This table comes from immunoSEQ multiplex PCR, and its TCRdb copy is limited to in-frame clones, with some not included. The sample has some 140,000 clones, roughly 85% seen once. Regarding the study as a whole: Productive status was seen about 87% or about 30% of the time for most TCR beta V segments in an earlier analysis. The investigators catalogued 164 TCR beta chains as cytomegalovirus-associated.

V is TRBV19 and J is TRBJ1-1; possibly TRBD1 for D (6 bases). The sample consisted of PBMCs. The clonotype comes from a man between 40 and 49 years old in good health and CMV-seropositive. For the CDR3, the DNA is TGTGCCAGTGGTCGAGGACAGTACACTGAAGCTTTCTTT. Protein sequence: CASGRGQYTEAFF. The entire variable domain, with the rest obtained from reference TRBV19 and TRBJ1-1, is as follows: DGGITQSPKYLFRKEGQNVTLSCEQNLNHDAMYWYRQDPGQGLRLIYYSQIVNDFQKGDIAEGYSVSREKKESFPLTVTSAQKNPTAFYLCASGRGQYTEAFFGQGTRLTVV.